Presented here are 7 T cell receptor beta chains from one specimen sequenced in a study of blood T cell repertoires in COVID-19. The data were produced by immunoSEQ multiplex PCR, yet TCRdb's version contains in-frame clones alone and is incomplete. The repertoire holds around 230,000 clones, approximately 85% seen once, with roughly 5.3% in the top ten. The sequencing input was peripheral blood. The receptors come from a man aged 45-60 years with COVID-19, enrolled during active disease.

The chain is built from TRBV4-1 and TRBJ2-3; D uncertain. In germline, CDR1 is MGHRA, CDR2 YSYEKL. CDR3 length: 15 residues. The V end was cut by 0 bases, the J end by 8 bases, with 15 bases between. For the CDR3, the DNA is TGCGCCAGCAGCCAAGAGTCCCGGGTGACGGGTACGCAGTATTTT. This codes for CASSQESRVTGTQYF.

The CDR3 nucleotides are TGTGCCAGTAGCCCCAGCCGGGGGGTAACCTACGAGCAGTACTTC. As protein: CASSPSRGVTYEQYF. The chain joins TRBV6-6 to TRBJ2-7, with 7 bases identical to TRBD2. This CDR3 has 15 residues. Losses at the gene ends were 9 bases for V and 2 bases for J; bases not matched to a gene: 13. From germline, CDR1 is MNHNY and CDR2 SVGAGI (reference sequence).

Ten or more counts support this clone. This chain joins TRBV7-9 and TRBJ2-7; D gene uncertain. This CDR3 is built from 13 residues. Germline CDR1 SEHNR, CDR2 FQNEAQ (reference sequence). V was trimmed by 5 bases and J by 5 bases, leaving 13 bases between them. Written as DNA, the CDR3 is TGTGCCAGCAGCCTCTTTGTGGCAAACGAGCAGTACTTC. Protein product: CASSLFVANEQYF.

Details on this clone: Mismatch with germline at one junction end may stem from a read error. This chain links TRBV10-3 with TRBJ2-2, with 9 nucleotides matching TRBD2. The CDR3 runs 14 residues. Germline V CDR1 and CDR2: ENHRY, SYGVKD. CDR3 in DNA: TGTGCCATCAGCGAGTCTAGCGGGGCGGGGGAGCTGTTTTTT. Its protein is CAISESSGAGELFF.

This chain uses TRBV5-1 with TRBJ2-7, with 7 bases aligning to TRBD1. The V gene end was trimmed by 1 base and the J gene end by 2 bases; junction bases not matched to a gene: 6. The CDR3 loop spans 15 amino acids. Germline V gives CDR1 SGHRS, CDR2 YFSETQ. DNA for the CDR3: TGCGCCAGCAGCTTGACACGGACAGGTCCCTACGAGCAGTACTTC. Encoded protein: CASSLTRTGPYEQYF.

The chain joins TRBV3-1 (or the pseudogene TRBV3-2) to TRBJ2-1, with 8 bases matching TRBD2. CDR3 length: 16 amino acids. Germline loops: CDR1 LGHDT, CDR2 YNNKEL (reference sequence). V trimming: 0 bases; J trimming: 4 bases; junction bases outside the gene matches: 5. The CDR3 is CASSQDPRGVYNEQFF. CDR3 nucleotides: TGTGCCAGCAGCCAAGATCCGCGGGGGGTTTACAATGAGCAGTTCTTC.

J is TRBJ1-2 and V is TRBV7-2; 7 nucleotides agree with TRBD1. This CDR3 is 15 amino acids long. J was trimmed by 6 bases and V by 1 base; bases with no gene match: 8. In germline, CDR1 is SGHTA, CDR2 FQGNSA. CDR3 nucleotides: TGTGCCAGCAGCTTAGGGCAGGGGGGAATAAATGGCTACACCTTC. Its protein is CASSLGQGGINGYTF.